The 7 T cell receptor beta chains in this list originate from one sample, sequenced in a study of blood T cell repertoires in COVID-19. Data came from immunoSEQ multiplex PCR; TCRdb stores just in-frame clones and leaves some out. Among 65,000 to 90,000 clones listed, 65% to 85% were seen once. Sequencing was carried out using peripheral blood. All receptors derive from a woman older than 75 with active or convalescent COVID-19.

The CDR3 is CASRDRGADNSPLHF. In nucleotides, the CDR3 is TGTGCCAGCAGGGACAGGGGCGCCGATAATTCACCCCTCCACTTT. V gene TRBV6-6 combines with J gene TRBJ1-6, with TRBD1 matching over 9 bases. The CDR3 has 15 residues. The junction had 5 bases not matched to a gene; V was cut back by 6 bases and J by 5 bases. The germline CDR1 and CDR2 sequences are MNHNY and SVGAGI (reference sequence).

The chain is built from TRBV2 and TRBJ1-3; TRBD1 is a possible D gene (6 bases). CDR3 length equals 13 residues. Germline CDR1 is SNHLY and CDR2 is FYNNEI. Trimming shortened V by 7 bases and J by 4 bases, and 11 bases separated the two germline ends. The CDR3, as DNA: TGTGCCAGCACCGAGGACAGAGGAAACACCATATATTTT. Translating it yields CASTEDRGNTIYF.

The chain is built from TRBV29-1 and TRBJ1-1; D may be TRBD1 (6 bases). The CDR3 length is 12 residues. CDR1 is SQVTM, CDR2 ANQGSEA, per germline. The V end was cut by 6 bases, the J end by 0 bases, with 8 bases between. In DNA form, the CDR3 reads TGCAGCGTGGGACACTTGAACACTGAAGCTTTCTTT. It is translated as CSVGHLNTEAFF.

V and J are TRBV15 and TRBJ2-5; 9 nucleotides line up with TRBD1. The CDR3 extends over 17 amino acids. Trimming at V came to 0 bases and at J to 3 bases, leaving 8 bases not matched to a gene. From germline, CDR1 is LNHNV and CDR2 YYDKDF (reference sequence). CDR3 DNA: TGTGCCACCAGCAGAGACGGGACAGGGTTTCGCAAAGAGACCCAGTACTTC. The encoded protein is CATSRDGTGFRKETQYF. Full variable domain (rest looked up from reference TRBV15 and TRBJ2-5): DAMVIQNPRYQVTQFGKPVTLSCSQTLNHNVMYWYQQKSSQAPKLLFHYYDKDFNNEADTPDNFQSRRPNTSFCFLDIRSPGLGDTAMYLCATSRDGTGFRKETQYFGPGTRLLVL.

The J gene is TRBJ2-7, the V gene TRBV28; D might be TRBD2 (5 bases). CDR1 is MDHEN and CDR2 is SYDVKM in the germline V gene. Trimming shortened V by 7 bases and J by 4 bases, and 17 bases separated the two germline ends. This CDR3 is 14 amino acids long. For the CDR3, the DNA is TGTGCCAGCAACCCGCCGGGAAGGTCGTACGAGCAGTACTTC. Amino acid sequence: CASNPPGRSYEQYF.

The gene calls are TRBV11-2 and TRBJ1-4; the match to TRBD1 covers 8 bases. V was pared by 6 bases and J by 12 bases, with 9 bases of the junction left unmatched. Germline CDR1 and CDR2: SGHAT and FQNNGV. This CDR3 contains 13 residues. CDR3 sequence: CASRQIPQGELFF. CDR3 nucleotide sequence: TGTGCCAGCAGACAAATCCCACAGGGGGAACTGTTTTTT. The whole variable domain, filled in from reference TRBV11-2 and TRBJ1-4, reads EAGVAQSPRYKIIEKRQSVAFWCNPISGHATLYWYQQILGQGPKLLIQFQNNGVVDDSQLPKDRFSAERLKGVDSTLKIQPAKLEDSAVYLCASRQIPQGELFFGSGTQLSVL.

The chain joins TRBV3-1 (or the pseudogene TRBV3-2) to TRBJ1-2, with D possibly matching TRBD1 (5 bases). Germline V lookup: CDR1 LGHDT, CDR2 YNNKEL (reference sequence). This CDR3 region has 14 residues. V was trimmed by 5 bases and J by 5 bases, leaving 15 bases between them. CDR3 loop: CASSALTVTYGYTF. The CDR3 nucleotides are TGTGCCAGCAGCGCCCTGACAGTTACTTATGGCTACACCTTC.